This paragraph reports one TCR beta chain. Antigen unknown. The data originate from a study of shared clonotypes between healthy human individuals. Each subset's genomic DNA was shared equally among a number of immunoSEQ plates. Profiled with immunoSEQ multiplex PCR; TCRdb holds only in-frame clones, not every one. The sample includes just under 350,000 clones, more than 60% seen only once; the top ten take roughly a tenth. Germline assignment: CDR1 KGHSH and CDR2 LQKENI. The CDR3 is made up of 15 amino acids. Trimming cost V 6 bases and J 0 bases; bases outside gene matches: 8. Study-wide findings and caveats: Shared clonotypes: approximately 5% naive CD4, approximately 3.4% naive CD8, about 2.5% memory CD4, approximately 0.37% memory CD8. In general, naive subsets displayed greater estimated richness than memory subsets did. Relative to clonotypes present in all four donors, those not shared had lower generation probabilities.

Sequencing input: memory CD4+ T cells sorted from blood. Stated subset: CD45RA-negative fraction. The origin of this receptor is a man aged 30 to 45 in good health. This chain connects TRBV18 to TRBJ2-7; 7 nucleotides line up with TRBD1. In nucleotides, the CDR3 is TGTGCCAGCTCCGAGGGGACAGTGAGCTCCTACGAGCAGTACTTC. It yields the protein CASSEGTVSSYEQYF.